This T cell receptor beta chain appears in the sequencing data of a study of T cells in Graves' hyperthyroidism and ophthalmopathy. This CDR3 has 15 amino acids. Germline V gene sequence: CDR1 MDHEN, CDR2 SYDVKM. V lost 6 bases to trimming and J lost 1 base; unmatched junction nucleotides: 6. Amplification of TCR beta CDR3 regions used RNA as the template. Primed by the HTBI set, a first-round RT-PCR was run on the TCR CDR3. TCRdb recomputed calls from the multiplex PCR reads with MiXCR, one row per CDR3 protein. The sample consists of some 620,000 distinct CDR3 sequences, roughly 17% of them appearing once. Many counts were recorded for this clonotype.

The chain has TRBV28 and TRBJ2-1; 7 nucleotides line up with TRBD1. The specimen sequenced was blood. The receptor's source is a woman aged 25 to 39 with Graves' hyperthyroidism. CDR3 DNA sequence: TGTGCCAGCAGCCTGACAGGGACGTCCTACAATGAGCAGTTCTTC. Protein sequence: CASSLTGTSYNEQFF.